What follows describes a single TCR beta chain. TCRdb called the PCR reads again in MiXCR, with one record for every CDR3 protein. Among over 9,500 distinct CDR3 sequences, 40% to 55% were seen once, and the ten largest hold around 9.3%. V dropped 3 bases and J dropped 4 bases, with 18 bases sitting between them. The V gene's germline CDR1 is MNHNS and CDR2 SASEGT. This CDR3 comprises 16 residues. This sample is drawn from a study of immune characterization of retroperitoneal liposarcoma. The clonotype originates from a female donor with retroperitoneal liposarcoma. The sample consisted of tumor tissue. The rearrangement uses TRBV6-1 and TRBJ2-5, with unresolved D. DNA for the CDR3: TGTGCCAGCAGTGAGGCCATGGGTGGATACCGAGAGACCCAGTACTTC. Protein product: CASSEAMGGYRETQYF.